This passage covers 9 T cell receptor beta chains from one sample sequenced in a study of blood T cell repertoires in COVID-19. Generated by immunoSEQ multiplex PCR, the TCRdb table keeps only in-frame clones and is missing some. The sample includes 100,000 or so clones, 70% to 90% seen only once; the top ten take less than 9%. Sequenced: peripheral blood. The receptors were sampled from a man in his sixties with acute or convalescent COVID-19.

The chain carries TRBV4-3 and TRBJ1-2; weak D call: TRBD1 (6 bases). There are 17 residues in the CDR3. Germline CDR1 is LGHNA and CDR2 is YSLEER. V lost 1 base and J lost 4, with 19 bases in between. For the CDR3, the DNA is TGCGCCAGCAGCCAAGGTCGGTTTTTGAGGGGGACCTATGGCTACACCTTC. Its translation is CASSQGRFLRGTYGYTF.

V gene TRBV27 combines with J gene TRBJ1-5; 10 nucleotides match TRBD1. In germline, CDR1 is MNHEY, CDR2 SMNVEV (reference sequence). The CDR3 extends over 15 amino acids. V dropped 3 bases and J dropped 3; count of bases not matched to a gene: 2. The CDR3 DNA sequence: TGTGCCAGCAGTTTGGACAGGGGGGTCAATCAGCCCCAGCATTTT. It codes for CASSLDRGVNQPQHF.

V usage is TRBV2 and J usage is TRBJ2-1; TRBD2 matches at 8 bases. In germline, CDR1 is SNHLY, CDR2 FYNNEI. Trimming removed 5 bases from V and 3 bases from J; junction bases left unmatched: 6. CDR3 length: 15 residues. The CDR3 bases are TGTGCCAGCAGTTCCGGCGGGACTAGCTACAATGAGCAGTTCTTC. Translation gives CASSSGGTSYNEQFF.

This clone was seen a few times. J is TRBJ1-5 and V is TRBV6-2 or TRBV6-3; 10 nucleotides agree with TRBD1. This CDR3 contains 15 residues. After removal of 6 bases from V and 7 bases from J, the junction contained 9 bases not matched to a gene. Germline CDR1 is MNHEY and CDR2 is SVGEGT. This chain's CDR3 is CASRPDRGRWQPQHF. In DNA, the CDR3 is TGTGCCAGCAGGCCTGACAGGGGGCGGTGGCAGCCCCAGCATTTT.

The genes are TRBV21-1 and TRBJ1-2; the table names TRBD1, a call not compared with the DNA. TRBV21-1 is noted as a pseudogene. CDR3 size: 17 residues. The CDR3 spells CASSTLARDRGNYGYTF. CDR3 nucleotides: TGTGCCAGCAGCACACTTGCGCGGGACAGGGGTAACTATGGCTACACCTTC.

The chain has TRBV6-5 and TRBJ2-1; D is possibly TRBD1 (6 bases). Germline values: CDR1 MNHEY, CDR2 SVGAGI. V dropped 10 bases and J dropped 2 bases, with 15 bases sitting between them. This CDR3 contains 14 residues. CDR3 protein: CATKNWDTYNEQFF. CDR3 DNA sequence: TGTGCCACCAAAAACTGGGACACCTACAATGAGCAGTTCTTC.

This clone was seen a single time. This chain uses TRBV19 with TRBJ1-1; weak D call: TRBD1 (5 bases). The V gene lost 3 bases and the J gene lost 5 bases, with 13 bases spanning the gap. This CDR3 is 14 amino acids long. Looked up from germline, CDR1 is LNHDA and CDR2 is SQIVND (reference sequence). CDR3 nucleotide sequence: TGTGCCAGTAGTATGTGGGCCGGGGGGACTGAAGCTTTCTTT. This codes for CASSMWAGGTEAFF.

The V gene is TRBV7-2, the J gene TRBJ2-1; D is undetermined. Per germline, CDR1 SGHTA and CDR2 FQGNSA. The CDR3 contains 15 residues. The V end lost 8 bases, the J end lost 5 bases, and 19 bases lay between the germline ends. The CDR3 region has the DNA TGTGCCAGCGCGGCCTCTCCGCGACTCAACAATGAGCAGTTCTTC. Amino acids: CASAASPRLNNEQFF.

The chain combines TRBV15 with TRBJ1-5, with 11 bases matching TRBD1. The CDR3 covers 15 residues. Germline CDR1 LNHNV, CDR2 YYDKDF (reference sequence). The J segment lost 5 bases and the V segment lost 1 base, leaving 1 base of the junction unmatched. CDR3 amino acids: CATSRGDRGDQPQHF. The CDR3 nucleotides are TGTGCCACCAGCAGAGGGGACAGGGGGGATCAGCCCCAGCATTTT.